This T cell receptor beta chain was captured in a study of circulating and synovial CD4+ cells in juvenile arthritis. Study-level findings and limits: Bulk blood CD4 samples held at least an order of magnitude more or fewer genomes than CPL.

Only in-frame clones appear in the TCRdb table, and some are missing; sequencing was by immunoSEQ multiplex PCR. Counted here are tens of thousands of clones, 85% to 95% occurring once; the ten biggest clones make up around 0.66%. From germline, CDR1 is LNHDA and CDR2 SQIVND (reference sequence). The CDR3 runs 13 residues. The V end was cut by 7 bases, the J end by 8 bases, with 14 bases between. For this clone: Its specificity is unknown.

Input material: CD4+ T cells from blood. The receptor comes from a human donor with juvenile idiopathic arthritis. The chain carries TRBV19 and TRBJ1-4; D ambiguous. The CDR3 DNA sequence: TGTGCCAGTACCCCGGGGATAGAGGAAAAACTGTTTTTT. Translating gives CASTPGIEEKLFF.